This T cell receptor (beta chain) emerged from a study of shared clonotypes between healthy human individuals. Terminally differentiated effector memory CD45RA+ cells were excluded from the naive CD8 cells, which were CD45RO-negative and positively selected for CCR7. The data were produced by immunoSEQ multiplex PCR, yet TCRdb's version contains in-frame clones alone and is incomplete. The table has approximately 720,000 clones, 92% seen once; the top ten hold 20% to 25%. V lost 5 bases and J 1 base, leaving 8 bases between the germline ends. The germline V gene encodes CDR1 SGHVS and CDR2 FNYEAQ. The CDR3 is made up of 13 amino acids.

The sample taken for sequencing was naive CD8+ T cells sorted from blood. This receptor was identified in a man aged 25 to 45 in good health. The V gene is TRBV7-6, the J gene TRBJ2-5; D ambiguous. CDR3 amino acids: CASSPVSQETQYF. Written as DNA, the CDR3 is TGTGCCAGCAGCCCCGTGAGCCAAGAGACCCAGTACTTC.